The subject of this entry is one TCR beta chain. Its antigen is still unknown. The time point denotes: week 23, last vaccination. It was 300 ug of mutant IDH1 20-mer peptide that made up each vaccine dose, given with topical imiquimod. Losses at the gene ends were 6 bases for V and 5 bases for J; bases not matched to a gene: 6. This CDR3 region has 14 residues. From germline, CDR1 is MNHEY and CDR2 SMNVEV (reference sequence). This specimen belongs to a study of a mutant IDH1 vaccine in newly diagnosed glioma. Data came from immunoSEQ multiplex PCR; TCRdb stores just in-frame clones and leaves some out. The sample gives approximately 62,000 clones, 70% to 90% of which show up once; approximately 4% is in the top ten.

The clonotype comes from a man aged 25-45 years with glioma. The sequenced sample was PBMCs, obtained from a glioma patient whose treatment included an IDH1 peptide vaccine. The chain is built from TRBV27 and TRBJ2-2, with 7 bases fitting TRBD1. The CDR3 region has the DNA TGTGCCAGCAGGGGGACAGCGCCTACCGGGGAGCTGTTTTTT. Residues: CASRGTAPTGELFF.